Included here is one T cell receptor (beta chain) sequence, with context. Its cognate antigen is unknown. Deletions cut 3 bases from V and 1 base from J, with 6 bases between. Germline V gene data show CDR1 as MDHEN and CDR2 as SYDVKM. The CDR3 runs to 13 residues. The data were obtained in a study of shared clonotypes between healthy human individuals. Naive CD8 cells lacked CD45RO, underwent positive selection for CCR7 and left out terminally differentiated effector memory CD45RA+ cells. TCRdb's copy holds only in-frame clones and misses some; the assay was immunoSEQ multiplex PCR. The repertoire holds approximately 840,000 clones, with about 96% as singletons. General observations from the study: Against clonotypes common to all four donors, non-shared ones had lower generation probabilities. An effect of sequencing depth on clonotype sharing among donors was expected. A handful of donors had around 5% of their naive CD4 clonotypes in common. Donors were few, which limited the genetic and exposure-history diversity represented.

The sequence came from a man aged 25-45 years in good health. The sample consisted of naive CD8+ T cells sorted from blood. The J gene is TRBJ1-2, the V gene TRBV28, with D unresolved. The CDR3 spells CASSFRDNYGYTF. CDR3 nucleotide sequence: TGTGCCAGCAGTTTCAGAGATAACTATGGCTACACCTTC.